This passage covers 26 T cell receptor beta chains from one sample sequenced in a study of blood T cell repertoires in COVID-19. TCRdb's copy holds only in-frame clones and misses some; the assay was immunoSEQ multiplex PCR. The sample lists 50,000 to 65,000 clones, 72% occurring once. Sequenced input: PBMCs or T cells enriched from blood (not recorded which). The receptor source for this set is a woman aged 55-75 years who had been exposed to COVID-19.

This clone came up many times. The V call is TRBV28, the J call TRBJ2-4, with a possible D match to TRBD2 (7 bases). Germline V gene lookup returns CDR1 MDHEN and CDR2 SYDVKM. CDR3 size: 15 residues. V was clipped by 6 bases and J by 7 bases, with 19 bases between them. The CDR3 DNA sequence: TGTGCCAGCAGCCAGGAGGGGGGGGCTCTTAACATTCAGTACTTC. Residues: CASSQEGGALNIQYF.

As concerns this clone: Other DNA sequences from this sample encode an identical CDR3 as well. The CDR3 region has the DNA TGTGCCAGTAGTCCTGGAACTAGCGTCGAGTTCACCTACGAGCAGTACTTC. Translating it yields CASSPGTSVEFTYEQYF. The rearrangement uses TRBV19 and TRBJ2-7; TRBD2 agrees at 7 bases. The J segment lost 2 bases and the V segment lost 5 bases, leaving 15 bases of the junction unmatched. CDR1 and CDR2 from the germline V gene are LNHDA and SQIVND (reference sequence). The CDR3 totals 17 residues. Full variable domain (outside the CDR3, taken from reference TRBV19 and TRBJ2-7): DGGITQSPKYLFRKEGQNVTLSCEQNLNHDAMYWYRQDPGQGLRLIYYSQIVNDFQKGDIAEGYSVSREKKESFPLTVTSAQKNPTAFYLCASSPGTSVEFTYEQYFGPGTRLTVT.

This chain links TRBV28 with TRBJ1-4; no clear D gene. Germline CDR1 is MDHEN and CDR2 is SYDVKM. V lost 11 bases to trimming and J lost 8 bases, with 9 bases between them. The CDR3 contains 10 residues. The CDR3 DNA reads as TGTGCCTCCTACTCGGAAAAACTGTTTTTT. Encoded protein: CASYSEKLFF.

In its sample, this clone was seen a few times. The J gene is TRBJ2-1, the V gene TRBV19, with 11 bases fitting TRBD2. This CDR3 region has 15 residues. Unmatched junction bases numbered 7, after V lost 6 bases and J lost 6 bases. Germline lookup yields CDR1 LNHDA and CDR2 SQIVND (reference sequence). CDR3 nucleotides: TGTGCCAGTAGCACGGGACTAGCGGTCCCCAATGAGCAGTTCTTC. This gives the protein CASSTGLAVPNEQFF. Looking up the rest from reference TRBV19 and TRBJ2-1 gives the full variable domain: DGGITQSPKYLFRKEGQNVTLSCEQNLNHDAMYWYRQDPGQGLRLIYYSQIVNDFQKGDIAEGYSVSREKKESFPLTVTSAQKNPTAFYLCASSTGLAVPNEQFFGPGTRLTVL.

The CDR3 region has the DNA TGTGCCAGCAGTTTAAGGGGGAATACGCAGTATTTT. Protein sequence: CASSLRGNTQYF. This chain joins TRBV12-3 or TRBV12-4 and TRBJ2-3, with a possible D match to TRBD1 (6 bases). The CDR3 spans 12 residues. With 2 bases removed from V and 7 bases from J, the gap between germline ends came to 7 bases.

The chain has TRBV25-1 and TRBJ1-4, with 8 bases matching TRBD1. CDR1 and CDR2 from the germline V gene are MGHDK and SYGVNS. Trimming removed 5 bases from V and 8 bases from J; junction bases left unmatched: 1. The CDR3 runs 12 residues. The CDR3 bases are TGTGCCAGCAGTTGGACAGGGGAAAAACTGTTTTTT. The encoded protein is CASSWTGEKLFF.

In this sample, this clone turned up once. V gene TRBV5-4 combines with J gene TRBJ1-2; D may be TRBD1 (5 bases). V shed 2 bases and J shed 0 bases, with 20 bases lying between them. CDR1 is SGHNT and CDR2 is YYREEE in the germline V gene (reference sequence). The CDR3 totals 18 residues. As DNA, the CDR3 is TGTGCCAGCAGCTTCCCAGGGTCGACTCTGAAAGCTAACTATGGCTACACCTTC. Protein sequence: CASSFPGSTLKANYGYTF.

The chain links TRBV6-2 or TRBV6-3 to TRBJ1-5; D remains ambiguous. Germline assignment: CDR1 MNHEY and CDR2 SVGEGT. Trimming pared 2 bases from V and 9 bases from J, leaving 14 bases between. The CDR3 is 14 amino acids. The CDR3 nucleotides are TGTGCCAGCAGTTACGCCGTCGGGTCGAGGCCCCAGCATTTT. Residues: CASSYAVGSRPQHF.

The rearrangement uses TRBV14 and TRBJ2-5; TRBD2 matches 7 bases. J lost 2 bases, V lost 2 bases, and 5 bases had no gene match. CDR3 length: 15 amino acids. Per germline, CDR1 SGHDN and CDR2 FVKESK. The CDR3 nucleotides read TGTGCCAGCAGCCAAATAGCGGGTACTCAAGAGACCCAGTACTTC. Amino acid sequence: CASSQIAGTQETQYF. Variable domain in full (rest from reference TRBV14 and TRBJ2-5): EAGVTQFPSHSVIEKGQTVTLRCDPISGHDNLYWYRRVMGKEIKFLLHFVKESKQDESGMPNNRFLAERTGGTYSTLKVQPAELEDSGVYFCASSQIAGTQETQYFGPGTRLLVL.

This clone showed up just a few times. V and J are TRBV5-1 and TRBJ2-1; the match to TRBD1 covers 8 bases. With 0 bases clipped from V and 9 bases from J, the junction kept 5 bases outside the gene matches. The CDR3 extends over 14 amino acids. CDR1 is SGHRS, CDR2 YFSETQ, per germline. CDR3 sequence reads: CASSLAGGQSEQFF. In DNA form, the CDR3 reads TGCGCCAGCAGCTTGGCAGGGGGCCAAAGTGAGCAGTTCTTC.

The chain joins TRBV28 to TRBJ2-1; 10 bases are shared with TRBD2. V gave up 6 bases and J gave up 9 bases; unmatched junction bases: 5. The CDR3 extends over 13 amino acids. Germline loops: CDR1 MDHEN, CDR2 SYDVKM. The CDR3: CASSQGLAFEQFF. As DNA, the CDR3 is TGTGCCAGCAGCCAGGGACTAGCGTTTGAGCAGTTCTTC.

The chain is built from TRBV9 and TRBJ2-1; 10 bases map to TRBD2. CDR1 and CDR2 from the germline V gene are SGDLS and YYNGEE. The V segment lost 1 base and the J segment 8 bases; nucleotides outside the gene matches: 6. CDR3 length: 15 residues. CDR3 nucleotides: TGTGCCAGCAGCGTAACGGCTAGCGGGAGCTATGAGCAGTTCTTC. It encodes CASSVTASGSYEQFF.

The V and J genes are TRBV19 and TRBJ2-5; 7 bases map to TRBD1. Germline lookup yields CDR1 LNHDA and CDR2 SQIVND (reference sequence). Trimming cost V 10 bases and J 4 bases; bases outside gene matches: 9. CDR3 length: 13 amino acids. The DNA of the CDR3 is TGTGCCACCCAGCAACAGGGGTCAGAGACCCAGTACTTC. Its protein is CATQQQGSETQYF.

The CDR3 sequence is CASKRQGAAEAFF. The CDR3 DNA sequence: TGTGCCAGTAAGAGACAGGGGGCAGCTGAAGCTTTCTTT. The chain joins TRBV19 to TRBJ1-1, with TRBD1 identical over 10 bases. CDR1 is LNHDA and CDR2 is SQIVND in the germline V gene (reference sequence). V gave up 7 bases and J gave up 6 bases; unmatched junction bases: 5. The CDR3 loop spans 13 amino acids.

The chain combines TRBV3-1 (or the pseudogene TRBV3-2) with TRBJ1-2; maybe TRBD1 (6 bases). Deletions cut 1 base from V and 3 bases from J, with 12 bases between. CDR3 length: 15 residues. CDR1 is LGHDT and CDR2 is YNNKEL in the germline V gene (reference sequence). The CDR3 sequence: CASSQVGGHDYGYTF. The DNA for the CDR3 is TGTGCCAGCAGCCAAGTCGGGGGGCACGACTATGGCTACACCTTC.

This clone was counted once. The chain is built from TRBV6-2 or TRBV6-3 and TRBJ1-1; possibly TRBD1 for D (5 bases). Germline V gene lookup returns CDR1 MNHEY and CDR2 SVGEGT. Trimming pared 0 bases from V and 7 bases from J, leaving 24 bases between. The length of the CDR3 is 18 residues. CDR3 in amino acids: CASSYSHTTRPGLGEAFF. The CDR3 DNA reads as TGTGCCAGCAGTTACTCGCACACTACGAGACCAGGGCTTGGTGAAGCTTTCTTT.

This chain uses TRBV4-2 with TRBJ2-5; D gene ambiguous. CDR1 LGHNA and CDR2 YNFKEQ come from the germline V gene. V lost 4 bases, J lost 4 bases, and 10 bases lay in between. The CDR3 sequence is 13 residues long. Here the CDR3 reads CASSPSTRETQYF. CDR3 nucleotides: TGTGCCAGCAGCCCCTCCACGCGAGAGACCCAGTACTTC.

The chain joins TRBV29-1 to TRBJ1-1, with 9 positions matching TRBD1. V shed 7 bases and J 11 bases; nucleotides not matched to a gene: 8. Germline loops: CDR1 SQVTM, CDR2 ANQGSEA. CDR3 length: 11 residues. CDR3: CSAGTGIMAFF. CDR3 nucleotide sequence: TGCAGCGCAGGGACAGGGATAATGGCTTTCTTT.

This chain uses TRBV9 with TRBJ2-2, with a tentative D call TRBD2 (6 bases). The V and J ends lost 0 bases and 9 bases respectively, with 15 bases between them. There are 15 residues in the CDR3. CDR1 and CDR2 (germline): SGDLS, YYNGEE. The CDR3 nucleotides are TGTGCCAGCAGCGTAGCGGGGGTGATCTCCAGGGAGCTGTTTTTT. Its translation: CASSVAGVISRELFF.

The CDR3, as DNA: TGTGCCAGCAGCTTACAGGGTTATAATTCACCCCTCCACTTT. This encodes CASSLQGYNSPLHF. The chain is built from TRBV7-2 and TRBJ1-6; possible D gene TRBD1, 5 bases. The CDR3 is made up of 14 amino acids. CDR1 is SGHTA, CDR2 FQGNSA, per germline. V was cut by 2 bases and J by 4 bases, with 6 bases left in between.

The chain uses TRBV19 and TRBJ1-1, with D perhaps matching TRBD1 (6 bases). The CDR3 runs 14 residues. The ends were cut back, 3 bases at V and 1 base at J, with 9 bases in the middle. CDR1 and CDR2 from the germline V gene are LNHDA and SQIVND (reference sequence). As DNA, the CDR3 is TGTGCCAGTAGTATCCAGGGGCCGAACACTGAAGCTTTCTTT. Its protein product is CASSIQGPNTEAFF. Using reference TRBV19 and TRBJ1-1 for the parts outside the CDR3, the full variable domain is DGGITQSPKYLFRKEGQNVTLSCEQNLNHDAMYWYRQDPGQGLRLIYYSQIVNDFQKGDIAEGYSVSREKKESFPLTVTSAQKNPTAFYLCASSIQGPNTEAFFGQGTRLTVV.

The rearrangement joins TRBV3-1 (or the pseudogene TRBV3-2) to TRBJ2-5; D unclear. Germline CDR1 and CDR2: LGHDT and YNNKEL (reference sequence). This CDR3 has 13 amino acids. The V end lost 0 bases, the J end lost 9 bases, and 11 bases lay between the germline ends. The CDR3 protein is CASSQEQRPAQYF. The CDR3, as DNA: TGTGCCAGCAGCCAAGAGCAGAGGCCGGCCCAGTACTTC.

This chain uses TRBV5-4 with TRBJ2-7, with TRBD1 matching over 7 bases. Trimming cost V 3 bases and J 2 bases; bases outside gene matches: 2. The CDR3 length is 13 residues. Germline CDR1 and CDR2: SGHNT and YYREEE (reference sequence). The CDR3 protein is CASSSGTAYEQYF. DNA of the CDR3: TGTGCCAGCAGCTCCGGGACAGCCTACGAGCAGTACTTC.

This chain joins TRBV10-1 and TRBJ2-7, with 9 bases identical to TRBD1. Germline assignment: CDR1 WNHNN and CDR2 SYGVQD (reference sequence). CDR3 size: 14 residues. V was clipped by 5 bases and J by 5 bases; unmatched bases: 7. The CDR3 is CASSSSGTGHEQYF. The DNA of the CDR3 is TGCGCCAGCAGTTCTTCCGGGACAGGGCACGAGCAGTACTTC.

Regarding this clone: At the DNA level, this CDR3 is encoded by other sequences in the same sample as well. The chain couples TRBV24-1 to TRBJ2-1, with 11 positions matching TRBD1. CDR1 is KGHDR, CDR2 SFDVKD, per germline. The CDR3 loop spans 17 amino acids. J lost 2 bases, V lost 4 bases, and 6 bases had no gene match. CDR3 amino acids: CATSDPGTGGPYNEQFF. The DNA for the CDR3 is TGTGCCACCAGTGACCCCGGGACAGGGGGACCCTACAATGAGCAGTTCTTC.

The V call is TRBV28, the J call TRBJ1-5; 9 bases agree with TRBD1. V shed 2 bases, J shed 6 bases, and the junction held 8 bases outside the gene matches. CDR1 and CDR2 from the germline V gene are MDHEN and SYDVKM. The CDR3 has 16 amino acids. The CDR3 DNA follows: TGTGCCAGCAGTTTAGTAGGACAGGGGCCCGGTCAGCCCCAGCATTTT. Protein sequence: CASSLVGQGPGQPQHF.